The sequence of this T cell receptor beta chain was determined in a study of T-cell memory formation after mild COVID-19. In its sample, this clonotype was seen a few times. The antigen remains unidentified. There are 15 residues in the CDR3. V was cut by 3 bases and J by 4 bases, with 15 bases left in between. MiXCR, applied by TCRdb to the 5' RACE reads, yields one record per CDR3 protein. Counted here are 400,000 or so distinct CDR3 sequences, around 19% occurring once; the ten biggest clones make up approximately 8.1%. Whole-study findings and limits: Pre-infection memory carried some responding clones, suggesting that cross-reactive memory joined. Mainly in CM and EM were contracting CD4+ clones; CD8+ were in EMRA.

This chain uses TRBV12-3 or TRBV12-4 with TRBJ1-1, with D maybe TRBD1 (5 bases). The source of this sequence is an adult woman who had mild COVID-19 (a few samples of this study predate the infection). Cell type and time point are not known. Sequenced: PBMCs or a T cell subset sorted from them (not recorded which). This CDR3 is CASSFGALRTTEAFF. DNA for the CDR3: TGTGCCAGCAGTTTCGGGGCCCTACGGACCACTGAAGCTTTCTTT.